Listed here are 15 T cell receptor beta chains from one sample, sequenced in a study of blood T cell repertoires in COVID-19. Assay: immunoSEQ multiplex PCR; the TCRdb copy retains only in-frame clones and omits some. The repertoire has 250,000 to 300,000 clones, about 87% of them found once; the top ten carry over 3.5%. The specimen sequenced was peripheral blood. The source is a woman in her thirties or forties with acute or convalescent COVID-19.

V is TRBV28 and J is TRBJ2-1; 7 nucleotides align to TRBD1. V shed 5 bases, J shed 7 bases, and the junction held 11 bases outside the gene matches. CDR3 length equals 15 residues. The V gene's germline CDR1 is MDHEN and CDR2 SYDVKM. For the CDR3, the DNA is TGTGCCAGCAGTCAAGGACAGGATAACCGAAATGAGCAGTTCTTC. It specifies CASSQGQDNRNEQFF.

The chain joins TRBV11-2 to TRBJ1-2, with 9 bases that match TRBD1. The CDR3 runs to 14 residues. V lost 5 bases to trimming and J lost 8 bases; unmatched junction nucleotides: 9. Germline V CDR1 and CDR2: SGHAT, FQNNGV. The CDR3 coding sequence is TGTGCCAGCAGCCCCACGACAGGGGGGTACGGCTACACCTTC. This gives the protein CASSPTTGGYGYTF.

The chain uses TRBV9 and TRBJ2-3; TRBD1 might be the D (5 bases). Germline CDR1 and CDR2: SGDLS and YYNGEE. V was shortened by 1 base and J by 4 bases, with 10 bases between the two germline ends. This CDR3 has 14 residues. The CDR3 is CASSVFMGPDTQYF. In DNA form, the CDR3 reads TGTGCCAGCAGCGTATTTATGGGGCCAGATACGCAGTATTTT.

The chain combines TRBV5-5 with TRBJ2-5, with D perhaps matching TRBD1 (5 bases). Germline V lookup: CDR1 SGHKS, CDR2 YYEKEE (reference sequence). With 6 bases removed from V and 2 bases from J, the gap between germline ends came to 17 bases. There are 15 residues in the CDR3. Here the CDR3 reads CASTPFLDSQETQYF. Here the CDR3 DNA reads TGTGCCAGCACCCCTTTTCTAGACAGTCAAGAGACCCAGTACTTC.

This clone was observed a handful of times. This sequence joins TRBV19 and TRBJ1-2, with TRBD1 identical over 9 bases. CDR3 size: 13 residues. The V segment lost 6 bases and the J segment 5 bases; nucleotides outside the gene matches: 4. Germline CDR1 is LNHDA and CDR2 is SQIVND (reference sequence). CDR3 protein: CASSRDREYGYTF. CDR3 nucleotide sequence: TGTGCCAGTAGCAGGGACAGGGAGTATGGCTACACCTTC.

The chain couples TRBV29-1 to TRBJ1-2; TRBD1 aligns across 7 bases. The CDR3 is made up of 12 amino acids. CDR1 is SQVTM and CDR2 is ANQGSEA in the germline V gene. V lost 7 bases to trimming and J lost 4 bases; unmatched junction nucleotides: 6. The CDR3 reads CSAGGQFYGYTF. In DNA form, the CDR3 reads TGCAGCGCTGGGGGACAGTTCTATGGCTACACCTTC.

This clone was observed a few times. The CDR3, as DNA: TGTGCCAGCAGCTTATTAAGGGGCCGGGGCTACACCTTC. Translation: CASSLLRGRGYTF. The V gene is TRBV5-6, the J gene TRBJ1-2; maybe TRBD1 (5 bases). Per germline, CDR1 SGHDT and CDR2 YYEEEE. The CDR3 loop spans 13 amino acids. V shed 2 bases and J shed 8 bases, with 13 bases lying between them. Full variable domain (outside the CDR3, taken from reference TRBV5-6 and TRBJ1-2): DAGVTQSPTHLIKTRGQQVTLRCSPKSGHDTVSWYQQALGQGPQFIFQYYEEEERQRGNFPDRFSGHQFPNYSSELNVNALLLGDSALYLCASSLLRGRGYTFGSGTRLTVV.

CDR3 nucleotide sequence: TGCGCCAGCAGCCCCCCCACAGGGAGCTATGGCTACACCTTC. Protein sequence: CASSPPTGSYGYTF. The chain joins TRBV4-1 to TRBJ1-2; possibly TRBD1 for D (6 bases). The V and J ends lost 4 bases and 4 bases respectively, with 13 bases between them. The CDR3 consists of 14 residues. CDR1 is MGHRA and CDR2 is YSYEKL in the germline V gene.

The rearrangement uses TRBV19 and TRBJ2-3; perhaps TRBD2 as D (6 bases). V shed 0 bases and J shed 0 bases, with 7 bases lying between them. The CDR3 has 15 residues. Looked up from germline, CDR1 is LNHDA and CDR2 is SQIVND (reference sequence). The CDR3 region is CASSIEGGSTDTQYF. The CDR3 nucleotides read TGTGCCAGTAGTATAGAGGGGGGAAGCACAGATACGCAGTATTTT.

The V call is TRBV12-3 or TRBV12-4, the J call TRBJ1-1; weak D call: TRBD1 (6 bases). V was trimmed by 8 bases and J by 4 bases, leaving 14 bases between them. CDR3 length: 13 amino acids. In DNA, the CDR3 is TGTGCCAGCGGAGGGGGGGGTGGCACTGAAGCTTTCTTT. It specifies CASGGGGGTEAFF.

The V gene is TRBV12-3 or TRBV12-4, the J gene TRBJ2-1; 8 nucleotides line up with TRBD1. J was trimmed by 10 bases and V by 7 bases; bases with no gene match: 9. The CDR3 is 13 residues long. DNA of the CDR3: TGTGCCAGCACCCGGACAGGGCCGGGAGAGCAGTTCTTC. This encodes CASTRTGPGEQFF.

The rearrangement joins TRBV21-1 to TRBJ2-1; TRBD2, the table's D call, was not compared with the DNA. TRBV21-1 is classified as a pseudogene. The CDR3 sequence is 16 residues long. The DNA for the CDR3 is TGTGCCAGCAGCAATAATGGGGGGGACCCCGGGAATGAGCAGTTCTTC. Translation: CASSNNGGDPGNEQFF.

The chain combines TRBV18 with TRBJ1-2; 8 bases are shared with TRBD1. This CDR3 has 13 amino acids. V was clipped by 6 bases and J by 4 bases; unmatched bases: 4. Looked up from germline, CDR1 is KGHSH and CDR2 is LQKENI. The CDR3 reads CASSPDRVYGYTF. Here the CDR3 DNA reads TGTGCCAGCTCCCCGGACAGGGTCTATGGCTACACCTTC.

The rearrangement joins TRBV12-5 to TRBJ2-5, with 8 bases aligning to TRBD2. This CDR3 is 15 amino acids long. Germline CDR1 is LGHNT and CDR2 is FRNRAP. V trimming: 8 bases; J trimming: 6 bases; junction bases outside the gene matches: 14. CDR3 bases: TGTGCTAGTTACCGTGGGGGCGGGGGGACGAAGACCCAGTACTTC. Translated: CASYRGGGGTKTQYF. Based on the CDR3 plus reference TRBV12-5 and TRBJ2-5, the full variable domain is DARVTQTPRHKVTEMGQEVTMRCQPILGHNTVFWYRQTMMQGLELLAYFRNRAPLDDSGMPKDRFSAEMPDATLATLKIQPSEPRDSAVYFCASYRGGGGTKTQYFGPGTRLLVL.

The chain joins TRBV5-4 to TRBJ1-1; D gene ambiguous. Trimming removed 3 bases from V and 8 bases from J, with 8 bases in between. Germline V gene sequence: CDR1 SGHNT, CDR2 YYREEE (reference sequence). This CDR3 region has 11 residues. The CDR3 DNA reads as TGTGCCAGCAGCTCTATGGTCGAAGCTTTCTTT. Translation gives CASSSMVEAFF.